A selection of T cell receptor beta chains follows, all from one sample in a study of blood T cells in healthy people across ages. A single record per CDR3 protein comes from TCRdb applying MiXCR to the 5' RACE reads. The sample shows hundreds of thousands of distinct CDR3 sequences, roughly three fifths of them seen only once. Sequenced input: blood. The receptors were gathered from a man aged 35 to 55 in good health. Both conserved end residues are part of each CDR3. The order of the fields is J gene, V gene, CDR3 protein.

j_gene: TRBJ2-7
v_gene: TRBV28
CDR3aa: CASSSRDEQYF

j_gene: TRBJ2-5
v_gene: TRBV11-2
CDR3aa: CASSLGFGSGQETQYF

j_gene: TRBJ1-5
v_gene: TRBV29-1
CDR3aa: CSVKAGEEPRNQPQHF

j_gene: TRBJ2-5
v_gene: TRBV15
CDR3aa: CATSRAKTEETQYF

j_gene: TRBJ1-2
v_gene: TRBV21-1
CDR3aa: CASTPEGVPKGPFNYGYTF

j_gene: TRBJ2-6
v_gene: TRBV7-3
CDR3aa: CASGSLGTDFSGANVLTF

j_gene: TRBJ2-3
v_gene: TRBV6-6
CDR3aa: CASSYRRLAGDTDTQYF

j_gene: TRBJ2-5
v_gene: TRBV20-1
CDR3aa: CSASGVSGNEQYF

j_gene: TRBJ2-1
v_gene: TRBV27
CDR3aa: CASRTGLANEQFF

j_gene: TRBJ2-7
v_gene: TRBV7-2
CDR3aa: CASSSDLTDGFSYEQYF

j_gene: TRBJ2-5
v_gene: TRBV7-9
CDR3aa: CASSFGRAGEGQETQYF

j_gene: -
v_gene: TRBV2
CDR3aa: CASSDGTSDEQYF

j_gene: TRBJ2-7
v_gene: TRBV20-1
CDR3aa: CSAQDRVSYEQYF

j_gene: TRBJ1-5
v_gene: TRBV7-8
CDR3aa: CASSLFPRGPGRNQPQHF

j_gene: TRBJ2-5
v_gene: TRBV11-2
CDR3aa: CASSLGPTTQETQYF

j_gene: TRBJ2-1
v_gene: TRBV10-3
CDR3aa: CAINHQRGIKNEQFF

j_gene: TRBJ2-7
v_gene: TRBV20-1
CDR3aa: CSASLGEIRTYEQYF

j_gene: TRBJ1-1
v_gene: TRBV5-1
CDR3aa: CASSLRTGNTEAFF

j_gene: TRBJ1-5
v_gene: TRBV20-1
CDR3aa: CSARDRDRAFLGHQPQHF

j_gene: TRBJ2-7
v_gene: TRBV12-3/TRBV12-4
CDR3aa: CASSPNPGSYEQYF

j_gene: TRBJ2-5
v_gene: TRBV7-2
CDR3aa: CASSLVSVLGVETQYF

j_gene: -
v_gene: TRBV3-1
CDR3aa: CASSQDSVRGKTQYF

j_gene: TRBJ1-4
v_gene: TRBV15
CDR3aa: CATSRVGRTNEKLFF

j_gene: TRBJ2-3
v_gene: TRBV29-1
CDR3aa: CSVVGGFPNTQYF

j_gene: TRBJ2-1
v_gene: TRBV5-1
CDR3aa: CASTPGSSYNEQFF

j_gene: TRBJ1-2
v_gene: TRBV6-5
CDR3aa: CASSYEGTGIYGYTF

j_gene: TRBJ1-1
v_gene: TRBV29-1
CDR3aa: CSVGEGASNTEAFF

j_gene: TRBJ2-1
v_gene: TRBV5-1
CDR3aa: CASSPRGPDNEQFF

j_gene: TRBJ2-5
v_gene: TRBV9
CDR3aa: CASSPKPEGEQYF

j_gene: TRBJ1-2
v_gene: TRBV20-1
CDR3aa: CSASEGGNYGYTF

j_gene: -
v_gene: TRBV6-5
CDR3aa: CASIYSRVYNEQYF

j_gene: TRBJ2-5
v_gene: TRBV12-3/TRBV12-4
CDR3aa: CASSLLGLETQYF

j_gene: TRBJ2-3
v_gene: TRBV6-5
CDR3aa: CASSYSGELADTQYF

j_gene: TRBJ2-4
v_gene: TRBV7-2
CDR3aa: CASSALGTGAAKNIQYF

j_gene: TRBJ2-4
v_gene: TRBV27
CDR3aa: CASSQTPNIQYF

j_gene: TRBJ2-3
v_gene: TRBV27
CDR3aa: CASSLNRVDDTQYF

j_gene: TRBJ1-2
v_gene: TRBV5-5
CDR3aa: CASSLSLSGVYGYTF

j_gene: TRBJ2-7
v_gene: TRBV6-2/TRBV6-3
CDR3aa: CASGNLPTGNYEQYF

j_gene: TRBJ2-1
v_gene: TRBV20-1
CDR3aa: CSARAPGQASYNEQFF

j_gene: -
v_gene: TRBV5-1
CDR3aa: CASSLVRDYDEQYF

j_gene: TRBJ2-7
v_gene: TRBV14
CDR3aa: CASSRYLIGGSYEQYF

j_gene: TRBJ2-3
v_gene: TRBV20-1
CDR3aa: CSAQQGYADTQYF

j_gene: TRBJ2-3
v_gene: TRBV4-2
CDR3aa: CASSRGGGPADTQYF

j_gene: TRBJ2-2
v_gene: TRBV6-2/TRBV6-3
CDR3aa: CASRLGGKPGELFF

j_gene: TRBJ2-6
v_gene: TRBV7-3
CDR3aa: CASSSRPHITASPAGTGANVLTF

j_gene: TRBJ2-1
v_gene: TRBV29-1
CDR3aa: CSGAPGNEQFF

j_gene: TRBJ2-6
v_gene: TRBV10-3
CDR3aa: CAISEPKISGANVLTF

j_gene: TRBJ2-2
v_gene: TRBV25-1
CDR3aa: CASSALQGNVGELFF

j_gene: TRBJ2-7
v_gene: TRBV5-1
CDR3aa: CASRGTGHLEQYF

j_gene: TRBJ2-7
v_gene: TRBV3-1
CDR3aa: CASSLHEAGGTGTYEQYF

j_gene: TRBJ2-3
v_gene: TRBV4-1
CDR3aa: CASSQVGSTDTQYF

j_gene: TRBJ2-7
v_gene: TRBV28
CDR3aa: CASSFGQGASYEQYF

j_gene: TRBJ2-3
v_gene: TRBV9
CDR3aa: CASSRGTSVTDTQYF